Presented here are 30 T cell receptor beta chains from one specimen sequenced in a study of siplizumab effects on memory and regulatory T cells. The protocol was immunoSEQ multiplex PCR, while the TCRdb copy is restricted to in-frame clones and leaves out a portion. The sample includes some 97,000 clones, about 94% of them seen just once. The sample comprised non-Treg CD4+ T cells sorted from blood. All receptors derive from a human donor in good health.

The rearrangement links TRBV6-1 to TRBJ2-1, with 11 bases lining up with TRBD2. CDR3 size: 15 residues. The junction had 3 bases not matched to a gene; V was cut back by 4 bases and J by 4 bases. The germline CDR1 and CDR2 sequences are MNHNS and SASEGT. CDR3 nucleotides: TGTGCCAGCAGTGGTAGACTAGCGGGGTACAATGAGCAGTTCTTC. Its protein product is CASSGRLAGYNEQFF.

CDR3 DNA sequence: TGCGCCAGCAGCTTGGCCGGACACCCCACAGATACGCAGTATTTT. Its translation: CASSLAGHPTDTQYF. V usage is TRBV5-1 and J usage is TRBJ2-3, with D possibly being TRBD1 (5 bases). From germline, CDR1 is SGHRS and CDR2 YFSETQ. V was pared by 0 bases and J by 2 bases, with 10 bases between. The CDR3 spans 15 residues.

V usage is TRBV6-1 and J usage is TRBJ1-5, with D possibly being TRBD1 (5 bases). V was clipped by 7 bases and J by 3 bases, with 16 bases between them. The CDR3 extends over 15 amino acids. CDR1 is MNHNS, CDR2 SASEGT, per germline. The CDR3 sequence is CASKPGPLVNQPQHF. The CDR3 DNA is TGTGCCAGCAAACCGGGACCCCTTGTCAATCAGCCCCAGCATTTT.

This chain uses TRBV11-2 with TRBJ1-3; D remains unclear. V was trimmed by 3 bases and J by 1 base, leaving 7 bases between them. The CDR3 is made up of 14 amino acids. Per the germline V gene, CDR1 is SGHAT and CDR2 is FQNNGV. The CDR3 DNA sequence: TGTGCCAGCAGCTTGCTAGGGTCTGGAAACACCATATATTTT. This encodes CASSLLGSGNTIYF.

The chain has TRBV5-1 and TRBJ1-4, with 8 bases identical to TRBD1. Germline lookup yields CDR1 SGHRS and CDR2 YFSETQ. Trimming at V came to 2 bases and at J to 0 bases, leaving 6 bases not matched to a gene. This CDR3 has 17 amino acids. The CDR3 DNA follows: TGCGCCAGCAGCTTTAGGGGACAGGCACCAACTAATGAAAAACTGTTTTTT. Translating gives CASSFRGQAPTNEKLFF. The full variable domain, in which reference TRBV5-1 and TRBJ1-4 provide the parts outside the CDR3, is KAGVTQTPRYLIKTRGQQVTLSCSPISGHRSVSWYQQTPGQGLQFLFEYFSETQRNKGNFPGRFSGRQFSNSRSEMNVSTLELGDSALYLCASSFRGQAPTNEKLFFGSGTQLSVL.

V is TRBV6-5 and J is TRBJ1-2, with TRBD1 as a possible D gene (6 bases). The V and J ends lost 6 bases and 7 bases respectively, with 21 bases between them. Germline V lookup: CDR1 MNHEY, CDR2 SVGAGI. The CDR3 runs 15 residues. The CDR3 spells CASSGQSFGLTGYTF. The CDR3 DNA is TGTGCCAGCAGCGGACAGTCCTTTGGGCTTACTGGCTACACCTTC.

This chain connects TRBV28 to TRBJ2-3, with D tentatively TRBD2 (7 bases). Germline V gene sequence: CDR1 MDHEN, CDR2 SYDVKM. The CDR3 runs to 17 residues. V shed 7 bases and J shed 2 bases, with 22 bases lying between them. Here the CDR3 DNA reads TGTGCCAGCATCCTGGAGGGGGGGACCCCCTACACAGATACGCAGTATTTT. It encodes CASILEGGTPYTDTQYF.

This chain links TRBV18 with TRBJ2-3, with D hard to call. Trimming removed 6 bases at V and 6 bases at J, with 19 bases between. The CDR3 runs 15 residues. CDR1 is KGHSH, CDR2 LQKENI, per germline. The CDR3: CASSRRAGDADTQYF. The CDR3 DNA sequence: TGTGCCAGCTCGCGCCGGGCCGGTGATGCGGATACGCAGTATTTT. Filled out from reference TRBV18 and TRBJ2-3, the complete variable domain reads NAGVMQNPRHLVRRRGQEARLRCSPMKGHSHVYWYRQLPEEGLKFMVYLQKENIIDESGMPKERFSAEFPKEGPSILRIQQVVRGDSAAYFCASSRRAGDADTQYFGPGTRLTVL.

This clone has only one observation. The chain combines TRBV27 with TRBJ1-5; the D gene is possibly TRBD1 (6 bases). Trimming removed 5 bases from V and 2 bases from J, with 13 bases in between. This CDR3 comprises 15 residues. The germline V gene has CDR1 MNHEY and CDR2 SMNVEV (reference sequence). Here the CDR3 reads CASSPRQAGNQPQHF. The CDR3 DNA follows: TGTGCCAGCAGTCCACGACAGGCCGGCAATCAGCCCCAGCATTTT.

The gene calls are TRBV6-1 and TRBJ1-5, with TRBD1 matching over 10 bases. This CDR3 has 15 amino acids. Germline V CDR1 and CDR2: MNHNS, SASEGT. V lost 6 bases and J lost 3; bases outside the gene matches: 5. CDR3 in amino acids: CASRHGQGDNQPQHF. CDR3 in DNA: TGTGCCAGCAGGCACGGACAGGGGGACAATCAGCCCCAGCATTTT.

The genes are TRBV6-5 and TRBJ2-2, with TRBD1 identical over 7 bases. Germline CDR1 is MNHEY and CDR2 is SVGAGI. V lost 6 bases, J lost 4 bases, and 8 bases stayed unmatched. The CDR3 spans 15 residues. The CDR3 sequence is CASRIQGLLTGELFF. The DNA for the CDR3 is TGTGCCAGCAGAATACAGGGGTTACTCACCGGGGAGCTGTTTTTT.

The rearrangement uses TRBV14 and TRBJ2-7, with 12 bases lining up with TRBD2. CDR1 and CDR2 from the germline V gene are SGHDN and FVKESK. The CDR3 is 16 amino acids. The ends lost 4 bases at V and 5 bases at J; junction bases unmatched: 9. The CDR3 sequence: CASSLVTSGSINEQYF. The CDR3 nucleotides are TGTGCCAGCAGCCTTGTGACTAGCGGGAGTATCAACGAGCAGTACTTC.

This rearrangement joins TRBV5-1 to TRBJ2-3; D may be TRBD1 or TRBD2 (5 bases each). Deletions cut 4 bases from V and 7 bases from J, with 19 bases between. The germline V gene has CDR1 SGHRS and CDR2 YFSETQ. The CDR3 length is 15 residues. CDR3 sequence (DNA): TGCGCCAGCAGCCCCGGGACCGCAATTACGAATACGCAGTATTTT. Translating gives CASSPGTAITNTQYF.

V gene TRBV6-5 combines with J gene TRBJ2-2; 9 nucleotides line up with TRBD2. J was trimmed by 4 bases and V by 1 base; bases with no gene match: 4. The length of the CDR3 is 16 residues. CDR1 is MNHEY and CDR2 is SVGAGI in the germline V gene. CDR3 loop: CASSYFGGRATGELFF. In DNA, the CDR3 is TGTGCCAGCAGTTACTTCGGCGGGAGGGCCACCGGGGAGCTGTTTTTT.

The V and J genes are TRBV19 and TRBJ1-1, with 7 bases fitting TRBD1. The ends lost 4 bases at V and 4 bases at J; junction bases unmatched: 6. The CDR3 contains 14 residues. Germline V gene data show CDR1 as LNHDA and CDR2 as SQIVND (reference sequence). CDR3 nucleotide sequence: TGTGCCAGTAGTAGGAGGGGGCTCGGCACTGAAGCTTTCTTT. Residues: CASSRRGLGTEAFF.

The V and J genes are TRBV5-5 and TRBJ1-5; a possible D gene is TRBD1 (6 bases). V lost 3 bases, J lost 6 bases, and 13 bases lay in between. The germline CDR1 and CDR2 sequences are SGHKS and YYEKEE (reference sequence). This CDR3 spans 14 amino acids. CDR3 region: CASSSDVQGQPQHF. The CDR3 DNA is TGTGCCAGCAGCTCCGACGTACAGGGTCAGCCCCAGCATTTT.

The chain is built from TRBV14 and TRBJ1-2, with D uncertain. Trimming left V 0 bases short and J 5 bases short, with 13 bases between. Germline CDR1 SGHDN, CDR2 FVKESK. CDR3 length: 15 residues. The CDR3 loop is CASSQDLRGRYGYTF. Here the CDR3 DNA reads TGTGCCAGCAGCCAAGATCTGCGAGGGCGGTATGGCTACACCTTC.

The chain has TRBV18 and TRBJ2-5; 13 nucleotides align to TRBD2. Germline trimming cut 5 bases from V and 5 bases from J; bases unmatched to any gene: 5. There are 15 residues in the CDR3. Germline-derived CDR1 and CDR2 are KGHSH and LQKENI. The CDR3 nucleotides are TGTGCCAGCTCAGCAGGACTAGCGGGAGAGGAGACCCAGTACTTC. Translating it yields CASSAGLAGEETQYF.

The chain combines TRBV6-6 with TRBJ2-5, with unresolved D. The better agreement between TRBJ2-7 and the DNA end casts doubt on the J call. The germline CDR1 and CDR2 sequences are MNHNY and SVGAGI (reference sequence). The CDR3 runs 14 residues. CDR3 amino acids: CASSYSLRVTEQYF. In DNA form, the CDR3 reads TGTGCCAGCAGTTACTCGCTTCGGGTTACCGAGCAGTACTTC.

CDR3 bases: TGTGCCAGCAGCGTTGACTGGCATGGGGCCTACGAGCAGTACTTC. Translation gives CASSVDWHGAYEQYF. The rearrangement links TRBV9 to TRBJ2-7; D gene unclear. V lost 2 bases and J 2 bases, leaving 14 bases between the germline ends. The CDR3 spans 15 residues. In germline, CDR1 is SGDLS, CDR2 YYNGEE. Drawing the rest from reference TRBV9 and TRBJ2-7, the complete variable domain is DSGVTQTPKHLITATGQRVTLRCSPRSGDLSVYWYQQSLDQGLQFLIQYYNGEERAKGNILERFSAQQFPDLHSELNLSSLELGDSALYFCASSVDWHGAYEQYFGPGTRLTVT.

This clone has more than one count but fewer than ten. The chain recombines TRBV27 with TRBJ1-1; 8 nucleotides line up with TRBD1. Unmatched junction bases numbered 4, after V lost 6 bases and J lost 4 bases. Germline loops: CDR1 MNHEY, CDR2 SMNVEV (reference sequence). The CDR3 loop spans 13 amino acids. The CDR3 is CASSVTGGTEAFF. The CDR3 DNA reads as TGTGCCAGCAGCGTTACAGGGGGCACTGAAGCTTTCTTT.

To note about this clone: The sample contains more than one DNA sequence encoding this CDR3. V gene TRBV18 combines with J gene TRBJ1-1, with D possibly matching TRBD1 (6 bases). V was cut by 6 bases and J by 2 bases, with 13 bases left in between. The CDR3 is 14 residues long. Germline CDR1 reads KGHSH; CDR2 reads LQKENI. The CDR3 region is CASSPRTDNTEAFF. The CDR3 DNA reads TGTGCCAGCTCCCCTCGGACAGATAACACTGAAGCTTTCTTT.

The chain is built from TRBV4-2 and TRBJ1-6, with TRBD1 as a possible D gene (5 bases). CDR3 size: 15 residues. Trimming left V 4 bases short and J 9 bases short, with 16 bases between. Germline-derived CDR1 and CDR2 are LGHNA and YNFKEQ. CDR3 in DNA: TGTGCCAGCAGCCCCCCTCAGGGCGTGGGTTCACCCCTCCACTTT. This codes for CASSPPQGVGSPLHF.

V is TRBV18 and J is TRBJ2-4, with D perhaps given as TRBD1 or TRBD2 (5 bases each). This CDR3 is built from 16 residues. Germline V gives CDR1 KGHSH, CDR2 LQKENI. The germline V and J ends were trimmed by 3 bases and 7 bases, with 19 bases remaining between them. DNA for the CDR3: TGTGCCAGCTCACCGGCGGGTGAGGGTGGGGCGAACATTCAGTACTTC. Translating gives CASSPAGEGGANIQYF.

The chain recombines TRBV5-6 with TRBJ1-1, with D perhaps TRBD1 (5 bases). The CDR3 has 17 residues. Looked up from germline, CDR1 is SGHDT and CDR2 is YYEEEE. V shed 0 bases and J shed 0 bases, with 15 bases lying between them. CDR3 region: CASSLAQGRVMNTEAFF. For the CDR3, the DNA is TGTGCCAGCAGCTTGGCGCAGGGACGAGTCATGAACACTGAAGCTTTCTTT.

CDR3 bases: TGTGCCAGCAGCCTCCATGGTGGGAGGACTAGCGGGTTCGAGCAGTACTTC. Protein: CASSLHGGRTSGFEQYF. V gene TRBV7-9 combines with J gene TRBJ2-7; 11 positions agree with TRBD2. Trimming at V came to 5 bases and at J to 6 bases, leaving 15 bases not matched to a gene. The CDR3 is 17 amino acids. Per germline, CDR1 SEHNR and CDR2 FQNEAQ (reference sequence).

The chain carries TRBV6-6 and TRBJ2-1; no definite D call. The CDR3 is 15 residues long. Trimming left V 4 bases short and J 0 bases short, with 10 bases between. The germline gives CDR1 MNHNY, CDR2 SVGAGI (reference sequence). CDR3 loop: CASSSRRGSYNEQFF. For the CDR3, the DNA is TGTGCCAGCAGTTCCCGCCGTGGCTCCTACAATGAGCAGTTCTTC.

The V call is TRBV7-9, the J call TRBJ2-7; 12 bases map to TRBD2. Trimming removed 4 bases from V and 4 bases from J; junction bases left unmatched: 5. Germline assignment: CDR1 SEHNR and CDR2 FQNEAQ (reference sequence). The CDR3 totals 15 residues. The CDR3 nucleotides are TGTGCCAGCAGCTCCCGACTAGCGGGAGTGTACGAGCAGTACTTC. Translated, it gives CASSSRLAGVYEQYF.

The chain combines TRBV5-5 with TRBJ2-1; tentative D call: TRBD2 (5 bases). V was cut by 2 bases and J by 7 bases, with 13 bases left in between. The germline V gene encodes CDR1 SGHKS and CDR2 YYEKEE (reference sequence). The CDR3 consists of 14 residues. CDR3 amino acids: CASSFAGHQNEQFF. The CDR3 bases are TGTGCCAGCAGCTTTGCGGGCCACCAGAATGAGCAGTTCTTC.

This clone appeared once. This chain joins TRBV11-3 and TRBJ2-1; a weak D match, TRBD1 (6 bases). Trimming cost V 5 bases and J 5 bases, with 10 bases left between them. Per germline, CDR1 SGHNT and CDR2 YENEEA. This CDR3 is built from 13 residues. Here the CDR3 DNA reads TGTGCCAGCAGCCCGACAGGACACAATGAGCAGTTCTTC. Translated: CASSPTGHNEQFF.